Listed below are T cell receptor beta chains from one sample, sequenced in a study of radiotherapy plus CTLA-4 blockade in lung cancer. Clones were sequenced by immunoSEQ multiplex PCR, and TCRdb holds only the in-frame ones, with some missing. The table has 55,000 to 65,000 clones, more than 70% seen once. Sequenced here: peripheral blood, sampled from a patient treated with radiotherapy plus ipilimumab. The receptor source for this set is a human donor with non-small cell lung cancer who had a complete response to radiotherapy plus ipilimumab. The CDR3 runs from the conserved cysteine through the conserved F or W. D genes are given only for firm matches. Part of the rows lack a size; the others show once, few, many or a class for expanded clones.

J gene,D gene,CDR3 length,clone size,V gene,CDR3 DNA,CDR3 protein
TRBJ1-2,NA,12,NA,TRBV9,TGTGCCAGCCAGGGAGGGATGGGTGGCTACACCTTC,CASQGGMGGYTF
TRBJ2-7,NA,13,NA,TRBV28,TGTGCCAGCAGTTTATACGGGATCTACGAGCAGTACTTC,CASSLYGIYEQYF
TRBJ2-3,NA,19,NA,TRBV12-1,TGTGCCAGCAGCTTGAGACAGGGGGACATAATAAGCGACACAGATACGCAGTATTTT,CASSLRQGDIISDTDTQYF
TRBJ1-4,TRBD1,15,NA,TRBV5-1,TGCGCCAGCAGCTTGGCCGAAACAGGGGATGAAAAACTGTTTTTT,CASSLAETGDEKLFF
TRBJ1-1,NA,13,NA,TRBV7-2,TGTGCCAGCAGCTTACCAGGGAAGCGGGTAGCTTTCTTT,CASSLPGKRVAFF
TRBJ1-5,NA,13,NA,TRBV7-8,TGTGCCAGCAGCCCCGAACCACGGCAGCCCCAGCATTTT,CASSPEPRQPQHF
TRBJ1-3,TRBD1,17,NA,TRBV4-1,TGCGCCAGCAGCCAAATTAGCGGGGCCAGGGGGAGAAACACCATATATTTT,CASSQISGARGRNTIYF
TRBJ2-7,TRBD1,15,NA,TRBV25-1,TGTGCCAGCAGTGACCCGGGACAGGCCCTCTACGAGCAGTACTTC,CASSDPGQALYEQYF
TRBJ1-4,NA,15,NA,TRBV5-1,TGCGCCAGCAGCCCCCCCGGGACACAGAATGAAAAACTGTTTTTT,CASSPPGTQNEKLFF
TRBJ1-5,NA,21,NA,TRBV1,TGCACCAGCAGCCAAGATCGGGTAAGGACAGGGGAGGGATATAGCAATCAGCCCCAGCATTTT,CTSSQDRVRTGEGYSNQPQHF
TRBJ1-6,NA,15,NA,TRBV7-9,TGTGCCAGCAGCTTAACGGGACTGATTAATTCACCCCTCCACTTT,CASSLTGLINSPLHF
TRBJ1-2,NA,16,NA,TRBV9,TGTGCCAGCAGCGTAGCCGCTGACCCCAGGAACGGTGGCTACACCTTC,CASSVAADPRNGGYTF
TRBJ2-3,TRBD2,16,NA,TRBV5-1,TGCGCCAGCAGTATCTTAGCGGGGGGCCTCACAGATACGCAGTATTTT,CASSILAGGLTDTQYF
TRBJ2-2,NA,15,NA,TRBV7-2,TGTGCCAGCAGCTTATTTGGCCAGTCAACCGGGGAGCTGTTTTTT,CASSLFGQSTGELFF
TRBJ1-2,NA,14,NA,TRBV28,TGTGCCAGCAGTTTAATACAGTCTTCGATCGCCTACACCTTC,CASSLIQSSIAYTF
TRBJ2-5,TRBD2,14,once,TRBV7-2,TGTGCCAGCAGCTTAGGTGACGGGGGGGGGACCCAGTACTTC,CASSLGDGGGTQYF
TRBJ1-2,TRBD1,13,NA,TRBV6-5,TGTGCCAGCAGGGGACAGGCGGCGCGGGGCTACACCTTC,CASRGQAARGYTF
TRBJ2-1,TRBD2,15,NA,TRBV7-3,TGTGCCAGCAGAGCGGGACTAGCGAGGGCGGATGAGCAGTTCTTC,CASRAGLARADEQFF
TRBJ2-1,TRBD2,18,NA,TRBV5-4,TGTGCCAGCAGCCCGGGGACTAGCGGGGGGTTCATCTACAATGAGCAGTTCTTC,CASSPGTSGGFIYNEQFF
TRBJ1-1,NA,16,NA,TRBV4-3,TGCGCCAGCAGCCAAGATCCGGCGGGGCCCGGCACTGAAGCTTTCTTT,CASSQDPAGPGTEAFF
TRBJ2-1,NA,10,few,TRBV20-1,TGCAGTGCTAGAGCGCAGGGGAAGTTCTTC,CSARAQGKFF
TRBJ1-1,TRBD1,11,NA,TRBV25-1,TGTGCCAGCGGATACAGGGGGGAAGCTTTCTTT,CASGYRGEAFF
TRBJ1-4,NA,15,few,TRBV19,TGTGCCAGTCAACTATACTTGGGGGCAGGTGAAAAACTGTTTTTT,CASQLYLGAGEKLFF
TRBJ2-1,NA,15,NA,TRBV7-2,TGTGCCAGCAGCCCATCTGGGGGGACCTACAATGAGCAGTTCTTC,CASSPSGGTYNEQFF
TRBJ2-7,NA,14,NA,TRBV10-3,TGTGCCATCAGTGAGGGGGGCAGGGTCGGGGAGCAGTACTTC,CAISEGGRVGEQYF
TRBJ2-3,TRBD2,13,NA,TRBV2,TGTGCCGACCAGCGGGAGGGCACAGATACGCAGTATTTT,CADQREGTDTQYF
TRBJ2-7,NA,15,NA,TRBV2,TGTGCCAGCAGTGAAGTCCGTGCAGGTATCTACGAGCAGTACTTC,CASSEVRAGIYEQYF
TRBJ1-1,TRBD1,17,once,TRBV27,TGTGCCAGCAGTCCGACCGGGACAGGGTTCGCGAACACTGAAGCTTTCTTT,CASSPTGTGFANTEAFF
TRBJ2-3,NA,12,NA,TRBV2,TGTGCCAGCAGCCCAACTGACAGGTCGCAGTATTTT,CASSPTDRSQYF
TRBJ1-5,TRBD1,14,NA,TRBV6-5,TGTGCCAGCAGAGGGACAGGGGGTTCTCAGCCCCAGCATTTT,CASRGTGGSQPQHF
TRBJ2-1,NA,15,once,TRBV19,TGTGCCAGTAGTATAATCCGCGCATCCTACAATGAGCAGTTCTTC,CASSIIRASYNEQFF
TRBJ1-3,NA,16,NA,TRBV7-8,TGTGCCAGCAGCTTAGGGGGCAGGTTCACTGGAAACACCATATATTTT,CASSLGGRFTGNTIYF
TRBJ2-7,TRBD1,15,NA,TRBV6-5,TGTGCCAGCACCCACAGGCCAGGGGGTCTCTACGAGCAGTACTTC,CASTHRPGGLYEQYF
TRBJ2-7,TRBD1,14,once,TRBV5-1,TGCGCCAGCAGCCGGGCGGGACAGGCCTACGAGCAGTACTTC,CASSRAGQAYEQYF
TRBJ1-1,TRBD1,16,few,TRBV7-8,TGTGCCAGCAGCGTACAAGGGACAGGGGGCATAACTGAAGCTTTCTTT,CASSVQGTGGITEAFF
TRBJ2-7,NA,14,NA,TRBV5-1,TGCGCCAGCAGCCCCGGAGTCCCCCACTACGAGCAGTACTTC,CASSPGVPHYEQYF
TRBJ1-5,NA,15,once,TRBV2,TGTGCCAGCCGCGGGGTACTGAGGGCGGCTCAGCCCCAGCATTTT,CASRGVLRAAQPQHF
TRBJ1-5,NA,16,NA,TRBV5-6,TGTGCCAGCAGCTTGGCTACAGGGCTTAGCAATCAGCCCCAGCATTTT,CASSLATGLSNQPQHF
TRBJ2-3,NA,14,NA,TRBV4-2,TGTGCCAGCAGCCAAGATTCGTGGACTACTACGCAGTATTTT,CASSQDSWTTTQYF
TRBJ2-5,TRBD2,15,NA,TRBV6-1,TGTGCCAGCAGTGAAGTGCTTGCGGGAGAGCGGGAGCAGTACTTC,CASSEVLAGEREQYF
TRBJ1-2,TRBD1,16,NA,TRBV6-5,TGTGCCAGCAGTTACACCTTGACAGGGCCGAACTATGGCTACACCTTC,CASSYTLTGPNYGYTF
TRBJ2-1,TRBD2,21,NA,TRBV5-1,TGCGCCAGCAGTCGCCTCGGGACTAGCGGGATAAACCCGAGCTCCTACAATGAGCAGTTCTTC,CASSRLGTSGINPSSYNEQFF
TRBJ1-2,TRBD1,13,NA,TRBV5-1,TGCGCCAGCAGGAAGACAGGGAACTATGGCTACACCTTC,CASRKTGNYGYTF
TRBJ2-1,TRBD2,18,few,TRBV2,TGTGCCAGCAGTGAATTGACCCTGGGACTAGCGGGAGAGGGTGAGCAGTTCTTC,CASSELTLGLAGEGEQFF
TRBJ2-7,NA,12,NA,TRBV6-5,TGTGCCAGCAGTGCAGGGGAGCTCGAGCAGTACTTC,CASSAGELEQYF
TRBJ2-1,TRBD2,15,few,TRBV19,TGTGCCAGTAGGGTAGCGGGGGGATATTTCAATGAGCAGTTCTTC,CASRVAGGYFNEQFF
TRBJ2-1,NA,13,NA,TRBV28,TGTGCCAGCAGTTTGGCGCTAGGCCATGAGCAGTTCTTC,CASSLALGHEQFF
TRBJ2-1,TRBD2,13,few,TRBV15,TGTGCCACCAGGGGACTAGCGGGCTATGAGCAGTTCTTC,CATRGLAGYEQFF
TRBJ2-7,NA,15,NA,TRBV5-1,TGCGCCAGCAGCATTAATCCCGGCGGGTTTTACGAGCAGTACTTC,CASSINPGGFYEQYF
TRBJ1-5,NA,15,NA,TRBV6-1,TGTGCCAGCCGTTCCCAGGGGCTCGAGAATCAGCCCCAGCATTTT,CASRSQGLENQPQHF
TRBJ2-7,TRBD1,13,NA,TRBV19,TGTGCCACACAGGGGGCAGGGTTCTACGAGCAGTACTTC,CATQGAGFYEQYF
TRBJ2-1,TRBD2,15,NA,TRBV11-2,TGTGCCAGCAGCGTTGGGACTAGCGGTTACAATGAGCAGTTCTTC,CASSVGTSGYNEQFF
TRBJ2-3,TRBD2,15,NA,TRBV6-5,TGTGCCAGCAGTTACCGGGGGGGGGCACCCGATACGCAGTATTTT,CASSYRGGAPDTQYF
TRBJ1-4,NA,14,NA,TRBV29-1,TGCAGCGTCACCGGGGGGGAGTTGGACGAAAAACTGTTTTTT,CSVTGGELDEKLFF
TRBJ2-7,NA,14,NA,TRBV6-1,TGTGCCAGCAGTGTTATTGCGGGTCCCTACGAGCAGTACTTC,CASSVIAGPYEQYF